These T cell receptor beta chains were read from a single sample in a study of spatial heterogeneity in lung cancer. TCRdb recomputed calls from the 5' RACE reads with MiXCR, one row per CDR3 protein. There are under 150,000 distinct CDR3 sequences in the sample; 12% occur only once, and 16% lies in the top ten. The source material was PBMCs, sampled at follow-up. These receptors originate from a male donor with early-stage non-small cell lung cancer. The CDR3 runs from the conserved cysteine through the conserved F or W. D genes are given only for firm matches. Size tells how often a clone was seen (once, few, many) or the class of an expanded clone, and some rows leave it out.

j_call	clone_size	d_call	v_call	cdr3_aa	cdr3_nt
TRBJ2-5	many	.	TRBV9	CASSARAGEETQYF	TGTGCCAGCAGCGCTCGCGCAGGGGAAGAGACCCAGTACTTC
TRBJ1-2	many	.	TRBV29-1	CSVHLGSYGYTF	TGCAGCGTCCACCTTGGTAGTTATGGCTACACCTTC
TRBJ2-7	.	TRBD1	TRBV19	CASSFGQGFSYEQYF	TGTGCCAGTAGTTTCGGACAGGGGTTCTCCTACGAGCAGTACTTC
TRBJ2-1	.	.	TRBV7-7	CASSLDLQSTYNEQFF	TGTGCTAGCAGCTTGGATCTACAGTCGACCTACAATGAGCAGTTCTTC
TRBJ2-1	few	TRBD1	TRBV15	CATSREGQASSYNEQFF	TGTGCCACCAGCAGAGAGGGACAGGCCTCCTCCTACAATGAGCAGTTCTTC
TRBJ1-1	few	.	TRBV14	CASSHISDREAFF	TGTGCCAGCAGCCATATTTCCGACAGGGAAGCTTTCTTT
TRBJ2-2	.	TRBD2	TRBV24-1	CATSDSPQTSGAINTGELFF	TGTGCCACCAGTGATTCCCCACAGACTAGCGGGGCGATAAACACCGGGGAGCTGTTTTTT
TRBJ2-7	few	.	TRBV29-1	CSAEDSLGYEQYF	TGCAGCGCTGAGGACAGCCTAGGCTACGAGCAGTACTTC
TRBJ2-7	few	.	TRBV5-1	CASSHGRGLIYEQYF	TGCGCCAGCAGCCACGGACGGGGTCTAATCTACGAGCAGTACTTC
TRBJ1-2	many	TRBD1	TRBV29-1	CSVERQGGNYGYTF	TGCAGCGTTGAACGACAGGGTGGTAACTATGGCTACACCTTC
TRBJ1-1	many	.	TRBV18	CASSPQTSTEAFF	TGTGCCAGCTCACCACAGACGAGCACTGAAGCTTTCTTT
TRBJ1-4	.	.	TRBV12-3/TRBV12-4	CASSSQGLNNEKLFF	TGTGCCAGCAGCTCCCAGGGGTTGAATAATGAAAAACTGTTTTTT
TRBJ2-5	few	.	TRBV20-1	CSASGGAWGQETQYF	TGCAGTGCTTCTGGGGGGGCGTGGGGGCAAGAGACCCAGTACTTC
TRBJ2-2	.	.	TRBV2	CASSERKRGNTGELFF	TGTGCCAGCAGTGAAAGAAAAAGGGGTAACACCGGGGAGCTGTTTTTT
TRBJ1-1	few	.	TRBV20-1	CSARAGGALGNTEAFF	TGCAGTGCTAGAGCGGGGGGAGCGTTGGGGAACACTGAAGCTTTCTTT
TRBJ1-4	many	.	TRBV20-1	CSASRGETTNEKLFF	TGCAGTGCGAGTCGGGGGGAGACAACTAATGAAAAACTGTTTTTT
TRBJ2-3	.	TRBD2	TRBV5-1	CASSNLGGRTDTQYF	TGCGCCAGCAGCAATCTGGGAGGGAGGACAGATACGCAGTATTTT
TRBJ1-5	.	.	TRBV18	CASSQKVGNSNQPQHF	TGTGCCAGCTCCCAAAAGGTTGGGAATAGCAATCAGCCCCAGCATTTT
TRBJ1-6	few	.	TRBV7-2	CASSLDKYSYNSPLHF	TGTGCCAGCAGCTTAGACAAATACTCCTATAATTCACCCCTCCACTTT
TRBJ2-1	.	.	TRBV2	CASGPDHYNEQFF	TGTGCCAGCGGCCCAGATCACTACAATGAGCAGTTCTTC
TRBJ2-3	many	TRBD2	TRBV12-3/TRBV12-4	CASTSRRGGPTSTDTQYF	TGTGCCAGCACTTCGCGGCGGGGGGGCCCTACTAGCACAGATACGCAGTATTTT
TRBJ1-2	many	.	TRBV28	CASSPGSVYYGYTF	TGTGCCAGCAGTCCGGGCTCCGTCTACTATGGCTACACCTTC
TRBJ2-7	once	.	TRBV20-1	CSARGTTGYEQYF	TGCAGTGCCCGAGGTACGACTGGATACGAGCAGTACTTC
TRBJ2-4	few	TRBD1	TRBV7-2	CASSLSGQAFGDIQYF	TGTGCCAGCAGCTTATCAGGACAGGCCTTTGGGGACATTCAGTACTTC
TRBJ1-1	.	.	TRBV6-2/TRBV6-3	CASSLRDGMNTEAFF	TGTGCCAGCAGTCTCCGGGACGGGATGAACACTGAAGCTTTCTTT
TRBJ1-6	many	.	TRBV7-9	CASSLAAGKGSPLHF	TGTGCCAGCAGCTTAGCAGCAGGGAAAGGTTCACCCCTCCACTTT
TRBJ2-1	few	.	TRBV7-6	CASSSPEQADEQFF	TGTGCCAGCAGCTCGCCCGAGCAGGCCGATGAGCAGTTCTTC
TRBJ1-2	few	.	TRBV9	CASSESTNYGYTF	TGTGCCAGCAGCGAATCCACTAACTATGGCTACACCTTC
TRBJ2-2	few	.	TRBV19	CASSIAEGLGGELFF	TGTGCCAGTAGTATAGCCGAGGGATTGGGCGGGGAGCTGTTTTTT
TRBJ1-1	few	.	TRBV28	CASSLLATRAFF	TGTGCCAGCAGTTTACTAGCTACTAGGGCTTTCTTT
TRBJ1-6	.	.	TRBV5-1	CASSLDNSPLRF	TGCGCCAGCAGCTTGGATAATTCACCCCTCCGCTTT
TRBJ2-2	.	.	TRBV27	CASSLRGEGTGELFF	TGTGCCAGCAGTTTACGGGGCGAAGGTACCGGGGAGCTGTTTTTT
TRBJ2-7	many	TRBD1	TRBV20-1	CSASNLQGYEQYF	TGCAGTGCTAGCAATTTACAGGGGTACGAGCAGTACTTC
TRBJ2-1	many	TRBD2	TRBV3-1	CASSHSGDYNEQFF	TGTGCCAGCAGCCATAGCGGGGATTACAATGAGCAGTTCTTC
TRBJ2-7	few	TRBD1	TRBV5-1	CASSPGTGDGEQYF	TGCGCCAGCAGCCCCGGGACAGGGGACGGCGAGCAGTACTTC
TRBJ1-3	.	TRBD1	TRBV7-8	CASSVPRGPGGNTIYF	TGTGCCAGCAGCGTCCCCAGGGGGCCGGGAGGAAACACCATATATTTT
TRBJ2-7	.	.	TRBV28	CASLGDPLSYEQYF	TGTGCCAGCCTGGGAGATCCGCTATCCTACGAGCAGTACTTC
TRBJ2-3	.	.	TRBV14	CANSDRLQGDTQYF	TGTGCCAACAGCGATCGATTACAGGGAGATACGCAGTATTTT
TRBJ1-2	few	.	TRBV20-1	CSARKEGHNYGYTF	TGCAGTGCTAGAAAGGAGGGCCACAACTATGGCTACACCTTC
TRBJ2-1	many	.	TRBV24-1	CATSDFPRVDEQFF	TGTGCCACCAGTGATTTCCCCCGGGTGGATGAGCAGTTCTTC
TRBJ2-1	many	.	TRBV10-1	CASGGSSYNEQFF	TGCGCCAGCGGTGGGAGCTCCTACAATGAGCAGTTCTTC
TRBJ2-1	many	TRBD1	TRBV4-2	CASSQPGQGNNEQFF	TGTGCCAGCAGCCAACCGGGACAGGGGAACAATGAGCAGTTCTTC
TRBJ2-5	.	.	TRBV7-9	CASSQDYQQETQYF	TGTGCCAGCAGCCAGGACTATCAACAAGAGACCCAGTACTTC
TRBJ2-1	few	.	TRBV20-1	CSARPGGAYNEQFF	TGCAGTGCTCGCCCCGGGGGAGCCTACAATGAGCAGTTCTTC